This paragraph covers one TCR beta chain sequence. What antigen it recognizes has not been identified. No base quality values were provided; no much bigger clone lies one nucleotide off. The data were obtained in a study of a mutant IDH1 vaccine in newly diagnosed glioma listed by TCRdb under 2021. About the full investigation: Of the approximately 30 treated patients, roughly 60% were male and around 40% were female, and the mean age was 40.4 years. Prior to enrollment, standard therapy consisting of radiotherapy alone, temozolomide alone, or radiochemotherapy with temozolomide had been administered to patients, with the combination being received by most patients. Peripheral blood was drawn at six visits: V03 (baseline), V05, V07, V10, V12 and V13. For exploratory analyses, about two dozen treated patients had longitudinal TCRB deep sequencing done wherever samples were available. General conclusions and limits of the study: No apparent relationship was observed between pseudoprogression and alterations in the top peripheral T cell clonotypes detected by TCRB sequencing. Selection of PBMC samples for TCRB deep sequencing was based on availability. The authors stated that sample limitations prevented analyses of patient blood samples from being reproduced. Vaccine-induced immune responses across multiple MHC alleles were detected in about 92% of patients.

The library was built by means of the immunoSEQ multiplex PCR assay. The hsTCRB Kit was used according to the manufacturer's protocol to amplify rearranged TCR beta chain sequences. An Illumina MiSeq was used to sequence the TCRB libraries. The published analysis was carried out like this. The kit vendor's proprietary platform handled demultiplexing, trimming and gene mapping. Here the immuneACCESS table is served through TCRdb, limited to in-frame sequences with V and J called. Missing clones are a known gap in these copies; in checked studies unresolved V genes cover under half, and the rest lacks a known reason. That table supplies the V and J calls and clone size; D and trimming were determined from the DNA. The sample yields 75,000 to 100,000 clones; roughly 82% were counted once. The top ten hold about 5.3% of the sample. Read against the paper, the sample's time point label means: baseline, week 1 (first vaccination visit). What the treatment or condition label conveys for this sample: pre-vaccination baseline after standard-of-care therapy. The donors had newly diagnosed IDH1-mutant astrocytomas of WHO grade 3 or 4 that showed loss of nuclear ATRX. The samples were drawn from NOA16, a multicentre, single-arm, open-label phase I trial in Germany that tested a mutant IDH1 peptide vaccine in humans for the first time. For immunogenicity testing, the blood drawn at visit V03 was used as the baseline sample. Genomic DNA for TCRB sequencing was extracted from EDTA blood using the DNeasy Blood and Tissue Kit.

CDR1 and CDR2, looked up from the germline V gene, are MGHDK and SYGVNS. Trimming at the junction amounts to 0 bases on V and 7 bases on J, and the germline ends lie 15 bases apart. The cysteine opens and the phenylalanine closes a CDR3 of 15 amino acids. Of the read, only the CDR3 DNA is kept; its 45 bases are in frame from base 1. The starting material was PBMCs, obtained from a glioma patient treated with radiotherapy, temozolomide or both. The source of this sequence is a middle-aged man with glioma. Some clones in this sample may be carry-over from other donors' samples. The receptor chain draws on TRBV25-1 and TRBJ1-2; no D gene can be assigned with confidence. Here is the DNA: TGTGCCAGCAGTGAATATCGTCCGGGTCCGGGTGGCTACACCTTC. Its product reads: CASSEYRPGPGGYTF.